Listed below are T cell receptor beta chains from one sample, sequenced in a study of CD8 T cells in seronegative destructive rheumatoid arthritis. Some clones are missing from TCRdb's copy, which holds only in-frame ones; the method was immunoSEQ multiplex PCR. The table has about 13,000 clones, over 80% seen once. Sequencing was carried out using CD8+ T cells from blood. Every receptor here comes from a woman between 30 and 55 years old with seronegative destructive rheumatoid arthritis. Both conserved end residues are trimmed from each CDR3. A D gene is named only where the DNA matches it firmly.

CDR3 protein: SVVGLAGESSGF; D gene: TRBD2; V gene: TRBV29-1; J gene: TRBJ2-1
CDR3 protein: ASSPSGGAWNEQF; D gene: TRBD2; V gene: TRBV27; J gene: TRBJ2-1
CDR3 protein: ASSLHLTERVYGYT; D gene: -; V gene: TRBV4-1; J gene: TRBJ1-2
CDR3 protein: ASSSGTGDEKLF; D gene: TRBD1; V gene: TRBV28; J gene: TRBJ1-4
CDR3 protein: ASSRAPLYEQY; D gene: -; V gene: TRBV2; J gene: TRBJ2-7
CDR3 protein: ASSQDDTGGHYNEQF; D gene: -; V gene: TRBV4-1; J gene: TRBJ2-1
CDR3 protein: ASSYSGLAGETQY; D gene: -; V gene: TRBV6-5; J gene: TRBJ2-5
CDR3 protein: ASSGGRSNEKLF; D gene: -; V gene: TRBV25-1; J gene: TRBJ1-4
CDR3 protein: ASSYSDRGQETQY; D gene: TRBD1; V gene: TRBV6-5; J gene: TRBJ2-5
CDR3 protein: ASSQARGGRAYEQY; D gene: TRBD2; V gene: TRBV4-1; J gene: TRBJ2-7
CDR3 protein: ASSFPGTAQH; D gene: TRBD1; V gene: TRBV28; J gene: TRBJ1-5
CDR3 protein: ASSLSGENTGELF; D gene: TRBD2; V gene: TRBV6-4; J gene: TRBJ2-2
CDR3 protein: AISELDRGLDNEQF; D gene: TRBD1; V gene: TRBV10-3; J gene: TRBJ2-1
CDR3 protein: ASSLRTGRNTEAF; D gene: TRBD1; V gene: TRBV4-1; J gene: TRBJ1-1
CDR3 protein: ASSEVGGPMYEQF; D gene: -; V gene: TRBV2; J gene: TRBJ2-1
CDR3 protein: SAREGGGADTQY; D gene: TRBD2; V gene: TRBV29-1; J gene: TRBJ2-3
CDR3 protein: ASSPPHSTEAF; D gene: -; V gene: TRBV7-3; J gene: TRBJ1-1
CDR3 protein: ASSFSAVAPYEQY; D gene: -; V gene: TRBV28; J gene: TRBJ2-7
CDR3 protein: ASSSWTGEYGYT; D gene: TRBD1; V gene: TRBV28; J gene: TRBJ1-2
CDR3 protein: ASSIIGTSNTGELF; D gene: TRBD2; V gene: TRBV19; J gene: TRBJ2-2
CDR3 protein: ASSKVNRDRGSGNTIY; D gene: -; V gene: TRBV21-1; J gene: TRBJ1-3
CDR3 protein: ASSPRTGEVYGYT; D gene: TRBD1; V gene: TRBV7-9; J gene: TRBJ1-2
CDR3 protein: ASSPGGGGYEQY; D gene: -; V gene: TRBV27; J gene: TRBJ2-7
CDR3 protein: ASSQDGGSGNTIY; D gene: -; V gene: TRBV19; J gene: TRBJ1-3
CDR3 protein: ASRDSGELGYT; D gene: TRBD1; V gene: TRBV18; J gene: TRBJ1-2
CDR3 protein: ASSYSQGGAGELF; D gene: TRBD1; V gene: TRBV6-5; J gene: TRBJ2-2